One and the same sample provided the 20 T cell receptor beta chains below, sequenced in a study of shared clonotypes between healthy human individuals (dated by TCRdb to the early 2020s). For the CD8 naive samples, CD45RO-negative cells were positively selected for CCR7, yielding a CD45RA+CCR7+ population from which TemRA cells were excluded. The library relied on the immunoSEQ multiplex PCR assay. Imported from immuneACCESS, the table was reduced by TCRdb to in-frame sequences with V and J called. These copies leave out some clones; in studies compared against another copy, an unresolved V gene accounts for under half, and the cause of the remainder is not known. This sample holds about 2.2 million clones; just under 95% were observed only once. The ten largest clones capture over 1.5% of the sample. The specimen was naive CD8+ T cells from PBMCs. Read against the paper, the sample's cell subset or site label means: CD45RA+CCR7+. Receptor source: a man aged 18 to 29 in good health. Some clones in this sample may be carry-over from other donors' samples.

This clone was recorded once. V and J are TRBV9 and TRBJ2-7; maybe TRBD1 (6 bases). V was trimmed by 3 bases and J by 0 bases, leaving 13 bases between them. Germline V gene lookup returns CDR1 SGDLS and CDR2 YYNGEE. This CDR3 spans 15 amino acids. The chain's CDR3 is CASSATGSLSYEQYF. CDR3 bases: TGTGCCAGCAGCGCCACAGGGTCCCTCTCCTACGAGCAGTACTTC.

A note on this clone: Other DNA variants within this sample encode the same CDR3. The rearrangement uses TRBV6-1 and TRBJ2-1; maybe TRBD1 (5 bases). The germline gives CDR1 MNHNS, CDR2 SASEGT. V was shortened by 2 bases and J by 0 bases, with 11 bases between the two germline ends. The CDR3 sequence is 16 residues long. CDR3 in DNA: TGTGCCAGCAGTGAATGGGGCGGCAGCTCCTACAATGAGCAGTTCTTC. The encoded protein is CASSEWGGSSYNEQFF.

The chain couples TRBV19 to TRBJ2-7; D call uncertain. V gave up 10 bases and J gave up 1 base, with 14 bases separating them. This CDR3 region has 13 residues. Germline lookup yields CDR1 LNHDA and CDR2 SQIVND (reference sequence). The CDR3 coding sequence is TGTGCCACCCAGGTAGGAGAATCCTACGAGCAGTACTTC. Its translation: CATQVGESYEQYF.

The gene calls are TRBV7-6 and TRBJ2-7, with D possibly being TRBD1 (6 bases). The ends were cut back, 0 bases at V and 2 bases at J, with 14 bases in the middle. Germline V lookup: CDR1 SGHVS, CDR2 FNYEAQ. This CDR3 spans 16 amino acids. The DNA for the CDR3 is TGTGCCAGCAGCTTAGCTCCCGTACAGGGAACCTACGAGCAGTACTTC. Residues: CASSLAPVQGTYEQYF.

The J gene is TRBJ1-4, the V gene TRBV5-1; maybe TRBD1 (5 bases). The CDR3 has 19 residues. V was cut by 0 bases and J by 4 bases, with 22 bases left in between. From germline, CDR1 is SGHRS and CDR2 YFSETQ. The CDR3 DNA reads TGCGCCAGCAGCTTGGCCAAAGGGGCAGGGTCGAGGAGTAATGAAAAACTGTTTTTT. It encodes CASSLAKGAGSRSNEKLFF.

The CDR3 region is CASSFLPPLGEQYF. CDR3 nucleotide sequence: TGTGCCAGCAGCTTCCTACCACCTCTTGGCGAGCAGTACTTC. The chain is built from TRBV5-5 and TRBJ2-7; no definite D call. Germline V CDR1 and CDR2: SGHKS, YYEKEE (reference sequence). V was shortened by 2 bases and J by 6 bases, with 15 bases between the two germline ends. The CDR3 consists of 14 residues.

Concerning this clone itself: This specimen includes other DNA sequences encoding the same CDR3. In DNA, the CDR3 is TGTGCCATCAGTGAAACCGGGGAGCTGTTTTTT. Encoded protein: CAISETGELFF. The chain couples TRBV10-3 to TRBJ2-2; D is unresolved. CDR1 is ENHRY, CDR2 SYGVKD, per germline. V was pared by 3 bases and J by 5 bases, with 1 base between. This CDR3 has 11 amino acids.

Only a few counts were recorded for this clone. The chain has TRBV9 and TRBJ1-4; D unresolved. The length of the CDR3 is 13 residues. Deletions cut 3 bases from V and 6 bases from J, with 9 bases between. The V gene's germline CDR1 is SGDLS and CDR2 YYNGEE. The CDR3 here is CASSGDRDEKLFF. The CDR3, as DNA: TGTGCCAGCAGCGGAGACCGGGATGAAAAACTGTTTTTT.

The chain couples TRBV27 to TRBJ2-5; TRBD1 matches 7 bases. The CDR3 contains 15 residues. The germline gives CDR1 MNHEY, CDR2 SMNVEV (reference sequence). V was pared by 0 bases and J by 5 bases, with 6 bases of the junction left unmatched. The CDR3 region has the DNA TGTGCCAGCAGTTTATCAAGGGGGCGGAAGGAGACCCAGTACTTC. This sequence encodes CASSLSRGRKETQYF.

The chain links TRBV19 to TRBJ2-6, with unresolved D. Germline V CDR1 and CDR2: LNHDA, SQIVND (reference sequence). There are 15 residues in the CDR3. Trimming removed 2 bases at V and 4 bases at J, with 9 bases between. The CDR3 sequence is CASSISRSGANVLTF. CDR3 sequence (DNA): TGTGCCAGTAGTATATCCCGCTCCGGGGCCAACGTCCTGACTTTC.

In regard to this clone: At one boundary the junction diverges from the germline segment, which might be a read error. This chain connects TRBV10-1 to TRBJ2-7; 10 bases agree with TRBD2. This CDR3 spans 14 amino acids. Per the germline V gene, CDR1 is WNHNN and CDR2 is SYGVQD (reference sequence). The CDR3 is CASSEVRLAGDLHF. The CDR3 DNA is TGCGCCAGCAGTGAAGTTCGCCTAGCGGGGGATCTCCACTTC.

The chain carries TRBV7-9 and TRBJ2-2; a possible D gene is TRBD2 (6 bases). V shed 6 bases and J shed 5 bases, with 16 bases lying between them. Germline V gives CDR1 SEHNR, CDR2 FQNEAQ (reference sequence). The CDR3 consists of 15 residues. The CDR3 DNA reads TGTGCCAGCAGACCGACTAGTCGGGGTACCGGGGAGCTGTTTTTT. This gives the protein CASRPTSRGTGELFF.

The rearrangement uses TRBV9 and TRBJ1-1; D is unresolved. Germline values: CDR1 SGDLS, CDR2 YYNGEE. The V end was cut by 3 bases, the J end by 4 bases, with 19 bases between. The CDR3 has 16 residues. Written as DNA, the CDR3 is TGTGCCAGCAGCGACTCACCCGGGGTAGGAAGCACTGAAGCTTTCTTT. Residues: CASSDSPGVGSTEAFF.

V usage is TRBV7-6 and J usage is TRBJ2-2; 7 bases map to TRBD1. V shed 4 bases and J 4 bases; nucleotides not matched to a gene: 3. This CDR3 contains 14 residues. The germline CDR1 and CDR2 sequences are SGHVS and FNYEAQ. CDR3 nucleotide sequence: TGTGCCAGCAGCTCGACAGGGAGCACCGGGGAGCTGTTTTTT. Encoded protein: CASSSTGSTGELFF.

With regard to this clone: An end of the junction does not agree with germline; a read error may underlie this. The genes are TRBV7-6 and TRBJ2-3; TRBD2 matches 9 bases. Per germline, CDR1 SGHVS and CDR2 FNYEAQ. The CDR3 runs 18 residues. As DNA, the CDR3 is TGTGCCAGCAGCCTAGCCCATATGCGGGAGGGCCAGGGGGATACGCAGTATTTT. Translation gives CASSLAHMREGQGDTQYF.

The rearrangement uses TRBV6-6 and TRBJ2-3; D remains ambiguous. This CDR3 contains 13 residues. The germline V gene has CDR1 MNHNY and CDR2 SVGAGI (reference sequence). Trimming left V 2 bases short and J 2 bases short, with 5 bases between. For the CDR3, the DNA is TGTGCCAGCAGTTACACCCTCACAGATACGCAGTATTTT. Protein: CASSYTLTDTQYF.

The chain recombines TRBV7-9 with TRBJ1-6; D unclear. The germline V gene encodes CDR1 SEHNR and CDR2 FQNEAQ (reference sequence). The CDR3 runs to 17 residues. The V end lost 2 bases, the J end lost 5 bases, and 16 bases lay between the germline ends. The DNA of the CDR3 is TGTGCCAGCAGCTTATTAGCGTCCGGCAGAAATAATTCACCCCTCCACTTT. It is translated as CASSLLASGRNNSPLHF.

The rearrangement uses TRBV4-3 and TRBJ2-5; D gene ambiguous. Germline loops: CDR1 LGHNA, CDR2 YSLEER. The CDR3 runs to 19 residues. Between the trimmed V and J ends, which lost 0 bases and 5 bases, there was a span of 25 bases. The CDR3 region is CASSQDLPAVEGAGETQYF. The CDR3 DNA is TGCGCCAGCAGCCAAGATTTGCCAGCCGTCGAAGGAGCCGGGGAGACCCAGTACTTC.

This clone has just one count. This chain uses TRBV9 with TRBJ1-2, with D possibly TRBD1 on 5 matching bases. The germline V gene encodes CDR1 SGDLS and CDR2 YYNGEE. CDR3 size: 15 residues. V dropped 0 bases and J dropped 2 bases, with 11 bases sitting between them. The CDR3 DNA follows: TGTGCCAGCAGCGTAGGGGCGGGGCTGAACTATGGCTACACCTTC. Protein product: CASSVGAGLNYGYTF.

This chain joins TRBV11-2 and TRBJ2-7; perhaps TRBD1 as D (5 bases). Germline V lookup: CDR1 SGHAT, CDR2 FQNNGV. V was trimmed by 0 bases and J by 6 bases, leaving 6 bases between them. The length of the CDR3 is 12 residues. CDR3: CASSLDRVEQYF. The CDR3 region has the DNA TGTGCCAGCAGCTTAGACAGGGTCGAGCAGTACTTC.